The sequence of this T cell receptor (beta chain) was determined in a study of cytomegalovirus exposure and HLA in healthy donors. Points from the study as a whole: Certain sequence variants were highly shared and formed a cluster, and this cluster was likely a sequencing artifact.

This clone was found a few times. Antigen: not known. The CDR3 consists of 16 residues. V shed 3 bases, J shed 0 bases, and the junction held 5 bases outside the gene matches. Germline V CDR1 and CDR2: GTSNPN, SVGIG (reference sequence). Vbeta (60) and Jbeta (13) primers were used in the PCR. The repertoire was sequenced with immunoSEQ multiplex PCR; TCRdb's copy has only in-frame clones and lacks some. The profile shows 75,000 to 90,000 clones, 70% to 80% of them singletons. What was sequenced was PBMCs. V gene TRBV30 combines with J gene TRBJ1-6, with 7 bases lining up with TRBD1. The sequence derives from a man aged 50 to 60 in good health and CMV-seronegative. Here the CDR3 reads CAWRGTASSYNSPLHF. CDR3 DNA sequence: TGTGCCTGGAGGGGGACAGCTAGCTCCTATAATTCACCCCTCCACTTT.